This is a list of T cell receptor beta chains from one sample in a study of cytomegalovirus exposure and HLA in healthy donors. Here immunoSEQ multiplex PCR was the method, and the copy in TCRdb shows in-frame clones only, minus some. The table records around 130,000 clones, roughly four fifths of them present only once. The specimen was PBMCs. The receptors stem from a woman between 40 and 55 years old in good health and CMV-seropositive. The CDR3 runs from the conserved cysteine through the conserved F or W. Fields, in order: D gene, clone size, V gene, J gene, CDR3 protein, CDR3 DNA. A D gene is named only where the DNA matches it firmly. Size tells how often a clone was seen (once, few, many) or the class of an expanded clone, and some rows leave it out.

D: NA
size: NA
V: TRBV7-2
J: TRBJ1-2
CDR3: CASSPGYYGYTF
DNA: TGTGCCAGCAGCCCAGGGTACTATGGCTACACCTTC

D: NA
size: NA
V: TRBV7-8
J: TRBJ2-4
CDR3: CASSISGLLAKNIQYF
DNA: TGTGCCAGCAGCATTTCAGGGCTTCTAGCCAAAAACATTCAGTACTTC

D: NA
size: few
V: TRBV6-1
J: TRBJ1-1
CDR3: CASRPGAEAFF
DNA: TGTGCCAGCAGACCCGGGGCTGAAGCTTTCTTT

D: NA
size: NA
V: TRBV1
J: TRBJ2-7
CDR3: CTSSQDVGATSGRSSYEQYF
DNA: TGCACCAGCAGCCAAGATGTCGGAGCGACTAGCGGGCGGAGCTCCTACGAGCAGTACTTC

D: TRBD2
size: few
V: TRBV13
J: TRBJ2-2
CDR3: CASSSGLAGDDTGELFF
DNA: TGTGCCAGCAGCTCTGGACTAGCGGGAGATGACACCGGGGAGCTGTTTTTT

D: NA
size: NA
V: TRBV25-1
J: TRBJ1-2
CDR3: CASSHRGGYTF
DNA: TGTGCCAGCAGTCACCGCGGCGGCTACACCTTC

D: TRBD1
size: NA
V: TRBV5-1
J: TRBJ2-1
CDR3: CASSFNPGQGVNEQFF
DNA: TGCGCCAGCAGCTTCAATCCGGGACAGGGGGTAAATGAGCAGTTCTTC

D: NA
size: NA
V: TRBV7-3
J: TRBJ2-2
CDR3: CASSLYQGPNTGELFF
DNA: TGTGCCAGCAGCTTATATCAGGGGCCGAACACCGGGGAGCTGTTTTTT

D: NA
size: few
V: TRBV6-6
J: TRBJ1-1
CDR3: CASGPVLEAFF
DNA: TGTGCCAGCGGCCCCGTGCTTGAAGCTTTCTTT

D: NA
size: NA
V: TRBV5-4
J: TRBJ1-3
CDR3: CASSGPTLNTIYF
DNA: TGTGCCAGCTCAGGCCCAACTTTAAACACCATATATTTT

D: NA
size: NA
V: TRBV7-9
J: TRBJ1-5
CDR3: CASSLAGVNQPQHF
DNA: TGTGCCAGCAGCTTGGCAGGGGTCAATCAGCCCCAGCATTTT

D: NA
size: once
V: TRBV7-3
J: TRBJ2-5
CDR3: CASSPGTRETQYF
DNA: TGTGCCAGCAGCCCGGGGACTCGGGAGACCCAGTACTTC

D: TRBD1
size: NA
V: TRBV5-1
J: TRBJ2-5
CDR3: CASSPGQGETQYF
DNA: TGCGCCAGCAGCCCCGGACAGGGGGAGACCCAGTACTTC

D: TRBD1
size: NA
V: TRBV7-9
J: TRBJ2-1
CDR3: CASSLGQGADNEQFF
DNA: TGTGCCAGCAGCTTAGGACAGGGGGCTGACAATGAGCAGTTCTTC

D: TRBD1
size: NA
V: TRBV7-6
J: TRBJ1-6
CDR3: CASSVMTGDSYNSPLHF
DNA: TGTGCCAGCAGCGTGATGACAGGGGACTCCTATAATTCACCCCTCCACTTT

D: TRBD1
size: once
V: TRBV10-3
J: TRBJ1-1
CDR3: CGAGQVNTEAFF
DNA: TGTGGCGCCGGACAGGTGAACACTGAAGCTTTCTTT

D: TRBD2
size: NA
V: TRBV30
J: TRBJ2-1
CDR3: CAWRTGDYLYDEQFF
DNA: TGTGCCTGGAGAACCGGGGACTACCTGTACGATGAGCAGTTCTTC

D: TRBD1
size: NA
V: TRBV6-1
J: TRBJ1-1
CDR3: CASSGGTVSGTEAFF
DNA: TGTGCCAGCAGCGGTGGGACAGTTAGTGGCACTGAAGCTTTCTTT

D: TRBD1
size: NA
V: TRBV30
J: TRBJ1-2
CDR3: CAWSATGLVGYTF
DNA: TGTGCCTGGAGTGCGACAGGGCTGGTTGGCTACACCTTC

D: NA
size: NA
V: TRBV7-2
J: TRBJ1-1
CDR3: CASSSHWGVSAEAFF
DNA: TGTGCCAGCAGCTCCCACTGGGGGGTCTCTGCTGAAGCTTTCTTT

D: TRBD2
size: NA
V: TRBV11-3
J: TRBJ2-3
CDR3: CASSTGLAAYTDTQYF
DNA: TGTGCCAGCAGCACCGGACTAGCGGCATACACAGATACGCAGTATTTT

D: NA
size: NA
V: TRBV9
J: TRBJ2-6
CDR3: CASSVARAVSGANVLTF
DNA: TGTGCCAGCAGCGTAGCCAGGGCGGTCTCTGGGGCCAACGTCCTGACTTTC

D: TRBD1
size: NA
V: TRBV28
J: TRBJ2-2
CDR3: CASSFNPGQGTGELFF
DNA: TGTGCCAGCAGTTTCAACCCGGGACAGGGGACCGGGGAGCTGTTTTTT

D: NA
size: once
V: TRBV18
J: TRBJ1-1
CDR3: CASSPGRANTEAFF
DNA: TGTGCCAGCTCACCGGGGAGGGCTAACACTGAAGCTTTCTTT

D: TRBD1
size: NA
V: TRBV7-2
J: TRBJ1-4
CDR3: CASSVTEGAWEKLFF
DNA: TGTGCCAGCAGCGTCACGGAGGGGGCCTGGGAAAAACTGTTTTTT

D: TRBD2
size: NA
V: TRBV29-1
J: TRBJ2-5
CDR3: CSVSLAETQYF
DNA: TGCAGCGTTTCACTAGCGGAGACCCAGTACTTC

D: NA
size: few
V: TRBV28
J: TRBJ2-7
CDR3: CATGLSSYEQYF
DNA: TGTGCCACCGGACTCAGCTCCTACGAGCAGTACTTC

D: NA
size: once
V: TRBV6-5
J: TRBJ2-1
CDR3: CASSPRGLPGEQFF
DNA: TGTGCCAGCAGTCCGCGGGGACTCCCGGGGGAGCAGTTCTTC

D: NA
size: NA
V: TRBV7-8
J: TRBJ1-5
CDR3: CASSLVEGDQPQHF
DNA: TGTGCCAGCAGCTTAGTCGAAGGGGATCAGCCCCAGCATTTT

D: NA
size: NA
V: TRBV13
J: TRBJ2-5
CDR3: CASSTRQAQETQYF
DNA: TGTGCCAGCAGCACTCGACAGGCCCAAGAGACCCAGTACTTC

D: NA
size: NA
V: TRBV18
J: TRBJ2-5
CDR3: CASSQIRTAQETQYF
DNA: TGTGCCAGCTCACAAATAAGGACAGCTCAAGAGACCCAGTACTTC

D: NA
size: NA
V: TRBV5-1
J: TRBJ2-3
CDR3: CASSLWTNPSDTQYF
DNA: TGCGCCAGCAGCCTCTGGACTAATCCGAGCGATACGCAGTATTTT

D: TRBD1
size: few
V: TRBV6-5
J: TRBJ1-4
CDR3: CASSSQGATDEKLFF
DNA: TGTGCCAGCAGTTCTCAGGGGGCGACGGATGAAAAACTGTTTTTT

D: TRBD2
size: NA
V: TRBV19
J: TRBJ2-3
CDR3: CASSIDGAGGDPQYF
DNA: TGTGCCAGTAGTATAGATGGAGCGGGAGGGGACCCGCAGTATTTT

D: NA
size: NA
V: TRBV2
J: TRBJ2-7
CDR3: CARGDTSYEQYF
DNA: TGTGCCAGAGGGGACACCTCCTACGAGCAGTACTTC

D: TRBD1
size: NA
V: TRBV6-1
J: TRBJ1-5
CDR3: CASRGQGSQPQHF
DNA: TGTGCCAGCAGAGGACAGGGAAGTCAGCCCCAGCATTTT

D: TRBD1
size: NA
V: TRBV7-8
J: TRBJ1-4
CDR3: CASSSRTGAFEKLFF
DNA: TGTGCCAGCAGCTCCCGGACAGGGGCGTTTGAAAAACTGTTTTTT

D: NA
size: NA
V: TRBV10-3
J: TRBJ1-2
CDR3: CAISTTSRNYDYTF
DNA: TGTGCCATCAGTACAACCTCTCGAAACTATGACTACACCTTC

D: NA
size: NA
V: TRBV6-4
J: TRBJ1-3
CDR3: CASSDRTVGLSGNTIYF
DNA: TGTGCCAGCAGTGATCGGACAGTTGGACTCTCTGGAAACACCATATATTTT

D: TRBD2
size: NA
V: TRBV5-5
J: TRBJ2-2
CDR3: CASSFRLAEVTGELFF
DNA: TGTGCCAGCAGCTTTAGACTAGCGGAGGTCACCGGGGAGCTGTTTTTT

D: NA
size: NA
V: TRBV5-4
J: TRBJ2-3
CDR3: CASSLGGRTGTDTQYF
DNA: TGTGCCAGCAGCTTGGGTGGGCGGACAGGCACAGATACGCAGTATTTT

D: NA
size: NA
V: TRBV18
J: TRBJ2-2
CDR3: CASSPQQGRNTGELFF
DNA: TGTGCCAGCTCACCACAGCAGGGGAGGAACACCGGGGAGCTGTTTTTT

D: TRBD1
size: NA
V: TRBV5-1
J: TRBJ2-1
CDR3: CASSLSGTDNEQFF
DNA: TGCGCCAGCAGTTTGTCCGGGACAGACAATGAGCAGTTCTTC

D: TRBD1
size: NA
V: TRBV29-1
J: TRBJ2-7
CDR3: CSVTGTGTYEQYF
DNA: TGCAGCGTGACCGGGACAGGGACCTACGAGCAGTACTTC

D: NA
size: NA
V: TRBV9
J: TRBJ2-6
CDR3: CASSGGASGANVLTF
DNA: TGTGCCAGCAGCGGGGGCGCATCTGGGGCCAACGTCCTGACTTTC

D: NA
size: NA
V: TRBV5-5
J: TRBJ2-7
CDR3: CASSNKDYSSYEQYF
DNA: TGTGCCAGCAGCAACAAGGACTACTCCTCCTACGAGCAGTACTTC

D: NA
size: few
V: TRBV12-5
J: TRBJ1-2
CDR3: CAAGPNYGYTF
DNA: TGTGCCGCGGGGCCCAACTATGGCTACACCTTC

D: NA
size: NA
V: TRBV2
J: TRBJ2-7
CDR3: CATSTGRGSYEQYF
DNA: TGTGCCACTTCAACAGGGCGCGGCTCCTACGAGCAGTACTTC

D: TRBD1
size: NA
V: TRBV5-1
J: TRBJ2-7
CDR3: CASSTGAVGEQYF
DNA: TGCGCCAGCAGCACAGGGGCCGTGGGGGAGCAGTACTTC

D: TRBD2
size: NA
V: TRBV19
J: TRBJ2-6
CDR3: CASSTRGGAGANVLTF
DNA: TGTGCCAGTAGTACCCGGGGGGGGGCTGGGGCCAACGTCCTGACTTTC

D: NA
size: NA
V: TRBV30
J: TRBJ1-1
CDR3: CAWRGRMNTEAFF
DNA: TGTGCCTGGAGGGGCAGGATGAACACTGAAGCTTTCTTT

D: TRBD2
size: once
V: TRBV29-1
J: TRBJ2-3
CDR3: CSANGVAGAGDTQYF
DNA: TGCAGCGCCAACGGGGTAGCGGGAGCCGGAGATACGCAGTATTTT

D: NA
size: NA
V: TRBV14
J: TRBJ2-6
CDR3: CASSKGLTPGANVLTF
DNA: TGTGCCAGCAGCAAGGGGTTGACTCCTGGGGCCAACGTCCTGACTTTC

D: TRBD1
size: NA
V: TRBV5-1
J: TRBJ2-5
CDR3: CASSLGGTGGQETQYF
DNA: TGCGCCAGCAGCTTGGGGGGGACAGGGGGCCAAGAGACCCAGTACTTC

D: NA
size: NA
V: TRBV9
J: TRBJ2-2
CDR3: CASSVEPNTGELFF
DNA: TGTGCCAGCAGCGTAGAGCCCAACACCGGGGAGCTGTTTTTT

D: NA
size: NA
V: TRBV4-2
J: TRBJ1-2
CDR3: CASSQDTAGYGYTF
DNA: TGTGCCAGCAGCCAAGATACGGCCGGGTATGGCTACACCTTC

D: TRBD2
size: NA
V: TRBV5-1
J: TRBJ2-5
CDR3: CASSLGQRLAAQETQYF
DNA: TGCGCCAGCAGCTTGGGGCAGAGACTAGCGGCACAAGAGACCCAGTACTTC

D: TRBD1
size: NA
V: TRBV25-1
J: TRBJ2-2
CDR3: CASSELGQGAGNTGELFF
DNA: TGTGCCAGCAGTGAATTGGGTCAGGGGGCCGGGAATACCGGGGAGCTGTTTTTT

D: TRBD1
size: NA
V: TRBV27
J: TRBJ2-1
CDR3: CASSPGLGGQGSYNEQFF
DNA: TGTGCCAGCAGTCCTGGGTTGGGGGGACAGGGGTCCTACAATGAGCAGTTCTTC